This T cell receptor (beta chain) emerged from a study of cytotoxic CD8 clonotypes in ibrutinib-treated CLL (dated by TCRdb to 2020 to 2023). A note on the overall study: In this cohort, about 16 patients were treatment-naive and about a dozen were relapsed/refractory, while about 17 had unmutated IGHV. Of the approximately 90 participants in the trial, about 25 had longitudinal samples available. Partial responses were observed in about 24 patients and complete responses in 2; after a median follow-up of roughly 62 months, remission was maintained in roughly 14 patients and progression was observed in about twelve. The response samples were drawn at a median of around eleven months into treatment, with a range of about 6 to 36 months. Cryopreserved peripheral blood mononuclear cells were collected at three points: before therapy, at response, and at either sustained remission or disease progression. Every sample from remission and from progressive disease was obtained while the patients were still on ibrutinib. On average, each sample yielded 270,000 or so productive templates and around 98,000 productive rearrangements.

A MiSeq instrument was used for deep resolution sequencing, which targeted depths ranging from 1 in 1 million up to 1 in 200,000 T cells, with coverage averaging 10x for each clonotype. The immunoSEQ hsTCRB Kit was used to generate TCR beta libraries. From the authors' description of their analysis: The data were analyzed with ImmunoSEQ Analyzer and ImmunoSEQ Data Assistant, and V, D and J gene assignments followed IMGT definitions. Clonality, which ranges from 0 to 1, was calculated as one minus the normalized Shannon entropy of productive rearrangement frequencies. Public clonotype analysis was restricted to overrepresented clonotypes comprising at least 0.05% of each patient's repertoire. Repertoires from some 13 age-matched healthy donors in immuneACCESS were used as clonality controls. The clones in this table, taken by TCRdb from immuneACCESS, are in-frame only. Not every clone is retained; where verified, under half of the shortfall comes from an unresolved V gene, and the cause of the rest is unknown. V and J calls and clone size are copied from that table; D and trimming were computed from the DNA. Within this sample are hundreds of thousands of clones, with around 66% of them counted one time only. 6% to 6.5% of the sample goes to the ten largest clones.

Note on this clone: What this receptor recognizes is not known. Qualities for individual bases were not recorded, and no much larger clone is one base off.

Broad study findings and their caveats: Clonality increased at ibrutinib response, stayed stable in sustained remission, and fell back toward baseline at progression. Sampling times were not matched between patients in sustained remission and patients whose disease was progressing, and lymph node repertoires were not examined. Baseline clonality was found to be higher than that of age-matched healthy donors and was strongly correlated with circulating CD8+ T-cell counts. Public clonotypes were rare and either shrank or stayed stable during treatment, and the rise in clonality at ibrutinib response reflected expansion of private clonotypes.

For TCR beta library preparation, 1.5 to 2 micrograms of genomic DNA were extracted from the cryopreserved PBMCs. Longitudinal blood samples from CLL patients on ibrutinib monotherapy were analyzed using high-throughput TCR beta sequencing. The patients took part in an open-label, single-center phase 2 trial of ibrutinib monotherapy. The germline V gene encodes CDR1 SGHNT and CDR2 YYREEE (reference sequence). The germline ends are 10 bases apart after V is trimmed by 3 bases and J by 0 bases. The CDR3, from cysteine to phenylalanine, totals 16 residues. Only CDR3 DNA is held: 48 bases, read in frame from base 1.

This chain joins TRBV5-4 to TRBJ2-6; the D element could tentatively be TRBD1 or TRBD2, as 6 bases agree for each. Sequenced here: PBMCs, sampled after 36 months of ibrutinib treatment. The clonotype was recovered from a human donor with chronic lymphocytic leukemia. The base sequence is TGTGCCAGCAGCTACGGGGGCCCCTCTGGGGCCAACGTCCTGACTTTC. Translation gives CASSYGGPSGANVLTF.